Below are 23 T cell receptor beta chains sequenced from a single sample in a study of blood T cell repertoires in COVID-19. Only in-frame clones appear in the TCRdb table, and some are missing; sequencing was by immunoSEQ multiplex PCR. The sample records more than 45,000 clones, approximately 84% being singletons. The sample consisted of peripheral blood. The receptors originated from a man aged 80 or over with COVID-19, enrolled during active disease.

The gene calls are TRBV7-6 and TRBJ1-2, with D perhaps TRBD1 (6 bases). Germline CDR1 SGHVS, CDR2 FNYEAQ. The CDR3 sequence is 15 residues long. Trimming took 5 bases from V and 2 from J, leaving 15 bases between them. The CDR3 sequence is CASSPGTTPNYGYTF. The DNA of the CDR3 is TGTGCCAGCAGCCCTGGGACAACTCCCAACTATGGCTACACCTTC.

The chain combines TRBV6-5 with TRBJ2-7; maybe TRBD2 (6 bases). The germline V and J ends were trimmed by 4 bases and 7 bases, with 17 bases remaining between them. CDR3 length: 14 amino acids. Germline V gene lookup returns CDR1 MNHEY and CDR2 SVGAGI. CDR3 DNA: TGTGCCAGCAGTTCGTCCAAATGGGGGAGGGAGCAGTACGTC. Protein: CASSSSKWGREQYV.

J is TRBJ1-5 and V is TRBV18; D unresolved. Germline V gene data show CDR1 as KGHSH and CDR2 as LQKENI. This CDR3 comprises 14 residues. V was shortened by 3 bases and J by 0 bases, with 6 bases between the two germline ends. DNA for the CDR3: TGTGCCAGCTCACCCACAGATAGCAATCAGCCCCAGCATTTT. Translated: CASSPTDSNQPQHF.

This clone was counted only a few times. This chain uses TRBV5-4 with TRBJ1-2, with 7 bases fitting TRBD1. The ends lost 4 bases at V and 5 bases at J; junction bases unmatched: 11. The germline V gene has CDR1 SGHNT and CDR2 YYREEE (reference sequence). This CDR3 comprises 15 residues. The CDR3 region is CASSTQGDQYYGYTF. The DNA for the CDR3 is TGTGCCAGCAGCACCCAGGGGGATCAGTATTATGGCTACACCTTC.

The chain recombines TRBV4-1 with TRBJ2-1; D unclear. CDR1 is MGHRA, CDR2 YSYEKL, per germline. V was clipped by 0 bases and J by 9 bases, with 15 bases between them. The CDR3 is made up of 15 amino acids. The CDR3 sequence: CASSQEITRGLEQFF. The DNA for the CDR3 is TGCGCCAGCAGCCAAGAGATAACGCGAGGCCTTGAGCAGTTCTTC.

V is TRBV19 and J is TRBJ1-2; TRBD1 matches 9 bases. In germline, CDR1 is LNHDA, CDR2 SQIVND (reference sequence). The V gene end was trimmed by 4 bases and the J gene end by 4 bases; junction bases not matched to a gene: 4. CDR3 size: 14 residues. CDR3: CASSNRDRAYGYTF. CDR3 DNA: TGTGCCAGTAGTAACCGGGACAGGGCCTATGGCTACACCTTC.

V usage is TRBV30 and J usage is TRBJ2-1, with 11 bases identical to TRBD1. The V gene's germline CDR1 is GTSNPN and CDR2 SVGIG (reference sequence). This CDR3 comprises 16 residues. The ends lost 4 bases at V and 7 bases at J; junction bases unmatched: 12. CDR3 coding DNA: TGTGCCTGGACCCGAGGGGGGGGACAGGGGGGAAATGAGCAGTTCTTC. As protein: CAWTRGGGQGGNEQFF.

CDR3 coding DNA: TGTGCCAGCAGCCACATGGGACTAGCGGGGGGGGACGATACGCAGTATTTT. Protein sequence: CASSHMGLAGGDDTQYF. The J gene is TRBJ2-3, the V gene TRBV3-1 (or the pseudogene TRBV3-2), with 16 bases identical to TRBD2. Germline CDR1 is LGHDT and CDR2 is YNNKEL (reference sequence). The CDR3 loop spans 17 amino acids. Germline trimming cut 3 bases from V and 6 bases from J; bases unmatched to any gene: 6.

The CDR3 is CASSYKGRGTEAFF. The CDR3 region has the DNA TGTGCCAGCAGTTACAAGGGGAGGGGGACTGAAGCTTTCTTT. The V call is TRBV6-2 or TRBV6-3, the J call TRBJ1-1; a possible D gene is TRBD1 (6 bases). V shed 2 bases and J shed 5 bases, with 12 bases lying between them. The CDR3 runs to 14 residues. From germline, CDR1 is MNHEY and CDR2 SVGEGT.

V gene TRBV24-1 combines with J gene TRBJ2-1; D possibly corresponds to TRBD2 (5 bases). V was shortened by 1 base and J by 5 bases, with 11 bases between the two germline ends. Germline V gene lookup returns CDR1 KGHDR and CDR2 SFDVKD. This CDR3 contains 15 residues. The CDR3 reads CATSDLAAYNNEQFF. DNA of the CDR3: TGTGCCACCAGTGATTTAGCGGCCTACAACAATGAGCAGTTCTTC.

The rearrangement uses TRBV5-1 and TRBJ1-1; no firm D call. V lost 0 bases and J lost 3, with 9 bases in between. Germline values: CDR1 SGHRS, CDR2 YFSETQ. This CDR3 contains 14 residues. For the CDR3, the DNA is TGCGCCAGCAGCTTGGACGCAGGTTACACTGAAGCTTTCTTT. Its protein product is CASSLDAGYTEAFF.

This clone has more than one count but fewer than ten. The chain couples TRBV5-6 to TRBJ1-3; maybe TRBD1 (6 bases). The CDR3 loop spans 15 amino acids. Germline V gene data show CDR1 as SGHDT and CDR2 as YYEEEE. V was clipped by 4 bases and J by 0 bases, with 11 bases between them. CDR3 loop: CASSAGGLSGNTIYF. CDR3 nucleotide sequence: TGTGCCAGCAGCGCCGGGGGGCTCTCTGGAAACACCATATATTTT.

The V gene is TRBV11-2, the J gene TRBJ2-5, with D tentatively TRBD2 (6 bases). The CDR3 is 15 residues long. CDR1 is SGHAT and CDR2 is FQNNGV in the germline V gene. With 5 bases removed from V and 3 bases from J, the gap between germline ends came to 16 bases. The CDR3 protein is CASSHGGRGKETQYF. The CDR3 region has the DNA TGTGCCAGCAGCCACGGGGGAAGGGGTAAAGAGACCCAGTACTTC.

The chain is built from TRBV19 and TRBJ1-5; 9 bases map to TRBD1. Germline V gene data show CDR1 as LNHDA and CDR2 as SQIVND (reference sequence). The CDR3 is 16 residues long. The trim removed 7 bases at V and 2 bases at J, leaving 9 bases unmatched. The CDR3 sequence: CASTALDRGRNQPQHF. The CDR3 DNA reads as TGTGCCAGTACCGCGTTGGACAGGGGTCGCAATCAGCCCCAGCATTTT.

This clone was found a few times. This chain joins TRBV5-5 and TRBJ1-5; TRBD1 agrees at 10 bases. The germline V gene has CDR1 SGHKS and CDR2 YYEKEE (reference sequence). J gave up 7 bases and V 3 bases, and 1 base lay outside the gene matches. The CDR3 runs 13 residues. CDR3 protein: CASSWDRGQPQHF. CDR3 nucleotide sequence: TGTGCCAGCAGCTGGGACAGGGGCCAGCCCCAGCATTTT.

This chain connects TRBV6-5 to TRBJ1-6, with 7 bases fitting TRBD1. J lost 5 bases, V lost 5 bases, and 3 bases had no gene match. There are 14 residues in the CDR3. In germline, CDR1 is MNHEY, CDR2 SVGAGI. The CDR3 DNA reads as TGTGCCAGCAGTCCCGGGACAGATAATTCACCCCTCCACTTT. Protein sequence: CASSPGTDNSPLHF.

The J gene is TRBJ2-7, the V gene TRBV5-1; possibly TRBD2 for D (6 bases). The CDR3 contains 14 residues. Per germline, CDR1 SGHRS and CDR2 YFSETQ. The V gene lost 0 bases and the J gene lost 0 bases, with 7 bases spanning the gap. The CDR3 region is CASSLGGGSYEQYF. The DNA for the CDR3 is TGCGCCAGCAGCTTGGGGGGAGGCTCCTACGAGCAGTACTTC.

The rearrangement joins TRBV7-2 to TRBJ2-5; a possible D gene is TRBD2 (5 bases). The CDR3 totals 15 residues. With 4 bases removed from V and 4 bases from J, the gap between germline ends came to 16 bases. Germline loops: CDR1 SGHTA, CDR2 FQGNSA. CDR3 DNA sequence: TGTGCCAGCAGCTCCTCACAAGAACGGGGAGAGACCCAGTACTTC. Translating gives CASSSSQERGETQYF.

This chain joins TRBV7-9 and TRBJ1-5; D gene unclear. CDR1 and CDR2 from the germline V gene are SEHNR and FQNEAQ (reference sequence). V lost 1 base, J lost 2 bases, and 12 bases lay in between. This CDR3 spans 16 amino acids. The CDR3 loop reads CASSLVGVSGNQPQHF. CDR3 bases: TGTGCCAGCAGCTTAGTCGGGGTATCGGGCAATCAGCCCCAGCATTTT.

The J gene is TRBJ1-6, the V gene TRBV27; 9 bases are a match to TRBD1. Per the germline V gene, CDR1 is MNHEY and CDR2 is SMNVEV (reference sequence). This CDR3 is built from 14 residues. V lost 6 bases, J lost 9 bases, and 6 bases stayed unmatched. CDR3 in amino acids: CASSFRDRVSPLHF. CDR3 bases: TGTGCCAGCAGCTTCCGGGACAGGGTTTCACCCCTCCACTTT.

The CDR3 loop reads CASSSAGLEKLFF. The CDR3 DNA reads as TGCGCCAGCAGCTCCGCAGGGTTGGAAAAACTGTTTTTT. The rearrangement uses TRBV5-1 and TRBJ1-4, with a weak D call TRBD1 (5 bases). The CDR3 has 13 residues. V was pared by 3 bases and J by 8 bases, with 11 bases between. Germline V gene data show CDR1 as SGHRS and CDR2 as YFSETQ.

The chain uses TRBV21-1 and TRBJ1-4; the D call TRBD1 from the table was never checked on the DNA. TRBV21-1 is tagged as a pseudogene. CDR3 length: 18 residues. DNA for the CDR3: TGTGCCTTGCCCAAGGGAGGGACAGGGGCCCCAACTAATGAAAAACTGTTTTTT. Translation gives CALPKGGTGAPTNEKLFF.

The V gene is TRBV10-3, the J gene TRBJ1-6; TRBD1 matches 7 bases. This CDR3 spans 13 amino acids. Per germline, CDR1 ENHRY and CDR2 SYGVKD. Germline trimming cut 4 bases from V and 9 bases from J; bases unmatched to any gene: 3. CDR3 coding DNA: TGTGCCATCAGTGGACAGGGCATTTCACCCCTCCACTTT. Its protein is CAISGQGISPLHF.